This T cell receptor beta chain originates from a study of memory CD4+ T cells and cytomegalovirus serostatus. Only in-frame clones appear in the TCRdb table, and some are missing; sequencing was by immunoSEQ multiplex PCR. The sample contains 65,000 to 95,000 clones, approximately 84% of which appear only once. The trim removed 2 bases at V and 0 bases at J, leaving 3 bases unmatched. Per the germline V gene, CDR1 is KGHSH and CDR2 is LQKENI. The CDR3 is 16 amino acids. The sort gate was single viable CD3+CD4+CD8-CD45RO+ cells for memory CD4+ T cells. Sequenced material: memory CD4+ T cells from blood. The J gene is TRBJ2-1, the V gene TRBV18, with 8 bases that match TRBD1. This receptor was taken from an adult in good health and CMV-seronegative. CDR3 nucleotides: TGTGCCAGCTCACCAGGACAGGGTATCTCCTACAATGAGCAGTTCTTC. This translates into CASSPGQGISYNEQFF.